One sample yielded the 25 T cell receptor beta chains listed below, sequenced in a study of identical twins. TCRdb independently ran MiXCR on the 5' RACE reads; one entry per CDR3 protein. The table shows 420,000 or so distinct CDR3 sequences, with less than 20% occurring only once. The specimen sequenced was naive T cells sorted from blood. The receptors were gathered from a man aged 45-65 years in good health.

The chain carries TRBV4-2 and TRBJ1-2; 12 bases align to TRBD1. There are 19 residues in the CDR3. V dropped 0 bases and J dropped 1; count of bases not matched to a gene: 9. Per the germline V gene, CDR1 is LGHNA and CDR2 is YNFKEQ. Written as DNA, the CDR3 is TGTGCCAGCAGCCAAGATGTGGGGACAGGGGGCAAGTATAACTATGGCTACACCTTC. Translating it yields CASSQDVGTGGKYNYGYTF.

There are a few counts of this clonotype. The chain has TRBV12-3 or TRBV12-4 and TRBJ2-7, with D perhaps being TRBD1 or TRBD2 (6 bases each). This CDR3 is built from 16 residues. V lost 6 bases and J lost 0, with 18 bases in between. In nucleotides, the CDR3 is TGTGCCAGCAGCTTTGGAGGGACACCCAGCTCCTACGAGCAGTACTTC. Amino acid sequence: CASSFGGTPSSYEQYF.

The rearrangement uses TRBV10-3 and TRBJ2-7; TRBD1 agrees at 7 bases. Germline trimming cut 6 bases from V and 3 bases from J; bases unmatched to any gene: 8. The CDR3 spans 14 residues. CDR1 and CDR2 (germline): ENHRY, SYGVKD. CDR3: CAISSGTDRYEQYF. For the CDR3, the DNA is TGTGCCATCAGCTCCGGGACAGACCGCTACGAGCAGTACTTC.

In its sample, this clonotype was seen a few times. The chain employs TRBV5-1 and TRBJ1-2, with a weak D call TRBD1 (5 bases). Trimming took 0 bases from V and 0 from J, leaving 6 bases between them. Germline CDR1 is SGHRS and CDR2 is YFSETQ. The length of the CDR3 is 14 residues. The CDR3: CASSLDRTNYGYTF. As DNA, the CDR3 is TGCGCCAGCAGCTTGGACAGGACTAACTATGGCTACACCTTC.

The V gene is TRBV27, the J gene TRBJ1-1, with 8 bases lining up with TRBD1. Germline CDR1 and CDR2: MNHEY and SMNVEV (reference sequence). This CDR3 is 15 amino acids long. With V trimmed by 7 bases and J by 5 bases, 12 bases remained unmatched. In DNA, the CDR3 is TGTGCCAGCACCCCCGACGGACAGGGTGGGACTGAAGCTTTCTTT. This codes for CASTPDGQGGTEAFF.

The table lists this clonotype with many counts. The V call is TRBV5-1, the J call TRBJ2-1; a weak D match, TRBD1 (5 bases). Germline values: CDR1 SGHRS, CDR2 YFSETQ. The length of the CDR3 is 15 residues. V was pared by 0 bases and J by 4 bases, with 11 bases between. CDR3 in amino acids: CASSLAQGGYNEQFF. The CDR3 coding sequence is TGCGCCAGCAGCTTGGCTCAGGGTGGGTACAATGAGCAGTTCTTC.

This clonotype was recorded a few times. The chain links TRBV5-1 to TRBJ2-3, with D maybe TRBD1 (5 bases). Germline CDR1 is SGHRS and CDR2 is YFSETQ. The ends were cut back, 3 bases at V and 4 bases at J, with 15 bases in the middle. The CDR3 has 15 residues. The CDR3 loop reads CASSSGRAVADTQYF. CDR3 DNA sequence: TGCGCCAGCAGCTCAGGCAGGGCCGTTGCAGATACGCAGTATTTT.

V gene TRBV6-1 combines with J gene TRBJ1-1, with no clear D. Germline CDR1 is MNHNS and CDR2 is SASEGT. Trimming shortened V by 6 bases and J by 0 bases, and 11 bases separated the two germline ends. The CDR3 consists of 14 residues. The chain's CDR3 is CASSHTGLNTEAFF. CDR3 DNA sequence: TGTGCCAGCAGCCACACCGGTTTGAACACTGAAGCTTTCTTT.

The table lists this clonotype with a few counts. The chain combines TRBV7-2 with TRBJ2-1; tentative D call: TRBD2 (5 bases). The CDR3 contains 17 residues. CDR1 and CDR2 from the germline V gene are SGHTA and FQGNSA. Trimming took 2 bases from V and 0 from J, leaving 14 bases between them. CDR3 amino acids: CASSLPMGEYSYNEQFF. CDR3 nucleotides: TGTGCCAGCAGCTTACCCATGGGAGAGTACTCCTACAATGAGCAGTTCTTC.

V is TRBV5-8 and J is TRBJ2-7, with D possibly TRBD2 on 7 matching bases. Trimming shortened V by 8 bases and J by 2 bases, and 20 bases separated the two germline ends. Germline V lookup: CDR1 SGHTS, CDR2 YDEGEE. CDR3 length: 15 amino acids. CDR3 bases: TGTGCCAGTGGCAGGGGAACTAGCGAGACCTACGAGCAGTACTTC. It translates to CASGRGTSETYEQYF.

This clonotype has more than one count but fewer than ten. This chain uses TRBV20-1 with TRBJ2-2, with TRBD2 matching over 16 bases. Germline V gene data show CDR1 as DFQATT and CDR2 as SNEGSKA (reference sequence). The CDR3 consists of 20 residues. V was clipped by 0 bases and J by 4 bases; unmatched bases: 11. CDR3 bases: TGCAGTGCTAGAGATAGGGGACTAGCGGGAGGGCCGCGGGCCACCGGGGAGCTGTTTTTT. Amino acids: CSARDRGLAGGPRATGELFF.

This clonotype was seen repeatedly, ten times or more. The V and J genes are TRBV11-1 and TRBJ2-5, with D possibly TRBD2 on 6 matching bases. V lost 1 base and J 4 bases, leaving 22 bases between the germline ends. There are 18 residues in the CDR3. CDR1 SGHAT and CDR2 FQDESV come from the germline V gene (reference sequence). CDR3 DNA: TGTGCCAGCAGCTTAGAAGGGATTCTGCGGGACTTAAGAGAGACCCAGTACTTC. Amino acid sequence: CASSLEGILRDLRETQYF.

This clonotype came up many times. The chain is built from TRBV9 and TRBJ2-1, with D perhaps TRBD2 (5 bases). V lost 0 bases to trimming and J lost 2 bases, with 18 bases between them. The CDR3 has 18 residues. The germline V gene has CDR1 SGDLS and CDR2 YYNGEE. CDR3 DNA: TGTGCCAGCAGCGTAGATGACCCGTCGCTAGCCGCCTACAATGAGCAGTTCTTC. Protein product: CASSVDDPSLAAYNEQFF.

The chain employs TRBV5-6 and TRBJ2-3; D is unresolved. V lost 0 bases and J 10 bases, leaving 9 bases between the germline ends. CDR3 length equals 12 residues. Germline-derived CDR1 and CDR2 are SGHDT and YYEEEE. CDR3 amino acids: CASSLGGVPQYF. As DNA, the CDR3 is TGTGCCAGCAGCTTGGGTGGGGTTCCGCAGTATTTT.

The chain recombines TRBV11-2 with TRBJ2-7, with 7 bases matching TRBD2. V lost 1 base and J lost 4; bases outside the gene matches: 7. Germline V lookup: CDR1 SGHAT, CDR2 FQNNGV. The CDR3 is made up of 15 amino acids. CDR3 nucleotide sequence: TGTGCCAGCAGCTTAGTCGCGGGGGTAGGGTACGAGCAGTACTTC. Protein sequence: CASSLVAGVGYEQYF.

This clonotype appeared many times. This chain uses TRBV4-3 with TRBJ2-1; 8 nucleotides align to TRBD2. Germline loops: CDR1 LGHNA, CDR2 YSLEER. The CDR3 has 16 residues. After removal of 0 bases from V and 5 bases from J, the junction contained 6 bases not matched to a gene. DNA for the CDR3: TGCGCCAGCAGCCAAGATATCCAGCGGGAGCACAATGAGCAGTTCTTC. It yields the protein CASSQDIQREHNEQFF.

The CDR3 coding sequence is TGTGCCACCAGCAGAGATTGGGGACAGGGCGACCAGCGGGGGGACCTCTCTAGCACAGATACGCAGTATTTT. Encoded protein: CATSRDWGQGDQRGDLSSTDTQYF. The rearrangement links TRBV15 to TRBJ2-3; perhaps D is TRBD1 or TRBD2 (9 bases each). The CDR3 is 24 residues long. Germline assignment: CDR1 LNHNV and CDR2 YYDKDF (reference sequence). The V end lost 0 bases, the J end lost 0 bases, and 34 bases lay between the germline ends.

Comments on this clonotype: This sequence may be a read error, since a much larger clone differs from it by one base. The chain is built from TRBV2 and TRBJ2-7; 7 bases agree with TRBD1. The CDR3 covers 14 residues. Germline V gives CDR1 SNHLY, CDR2 FYNNEI. The CDR3 reads CASSINGQAYEQSF. The CDR3 DNA reads TGTGCCAGCAGCATTAACGGACAGGCCTACGAGCAGTCCTTC. The variable domain in full, completed from reference TRBV2 and TRBJ2-7, reads EPEVTQTPSHQVTQMGQEVILRCVPISNHLYFYWYRQILGQKVEFLVSFYNNEISEKSEIFDDQFSVERPDGSNFTLKIRSTKLEDSAMYFCASSINGQAYEQSFGPGTRLTVT.

This clonotype was seen more than once but under ten times. The chain recombines TRBV10-3 with TRBJ2-7, with 10 nucleotides matching TRBD1. The CDR3 contains 15 residues. Per the germline V gene, CDR1 is ENHRY and CDR2 is SYGVKD. V was clipped by 7 bases and J by 0 bases; unmatched bases: 6. CDR3: CAINTGTGASYEQYF. CDR3 coding DNA: TGTGCCATCAACACCGGGACAGGGGCCTCCTACGAGCAGTACTTC.

The chain carries TRBV4-2 and TRBJ2-5; D is undetermined. Trimming shortened V by 4 bases and J by 4 bases, and 7 bases separated the two germline ends. Per germline, CDR1 LGHNA and CDR2 YNFKEQ. CDR3 length equals 12 residues. DNA of the CDR3: TGTGCCAGCAGCCCCTCCGCAGAGACCCAGTACTTC. The encoded protein is CASSPSAETQYF.

This chain joins TRBV7-9 and TRBJ1-3; D gene uncertain. The CDR3 extends over 14 amino acids. Germline CDR1 is SEHNR and CDR2 is FQNEAQ (reference sequence). V was shortened by 3 bases and J by 5 bases, with 11 bases between the two germline ends. The CDR3 region has the DNA TGTGCCAGCAGCTTGGATAGTCAGAGAAACACCATATATTTT. Translated, it gives CASSLDSQRNTIYF.

This clonotype was observed at least ten times. V is TRBV29-1 and J is TRBJ1-1; D unresolved. This CDR3 region has 15 residues. Germline CDR1 and CDR2: SQVTM and ANQGSEA. The V and J ends lost 4 bases and 5 bases respectively, with 20 bases between them. In nucleotides, the CDR3 is TGCAGCGTTGTCCGGCCGATGGGGTATCGGACTGAAGCTTTCTTT. It translates to CSVVRPMGYRTEAFF.

The gene calls are TRBV7-9 and TRBJ2-7; 7 positions match TRBD1. J gave up 4 bases and V 0 bases, and 9 bases lay outside the gene matches. The germline V gene has CDR1 SEHNR and CDR2 FQNEAQ (reference sequence). CDR3 length: 16 amino acids. For the CDR3, the DNA is TGTGCCAGCAGCTTAGCGCTTAAGGGGGCAGTGTACGAGCAGTACTTC. Encoded protein: CASSLALKGAVYEQYF.

This sequence joins TRBV9 and TRBJ2-7, with D maybe TRBD1 (6 bases). The CDR3 runs to 14 residues. V lost 3 bases, J lost 6 bases, and 16 bases lay in between. Germline V gives CDR1 SGDLS, CDR2 YYNGEE. This CDR3 reads CASSGPGQAFEQYF. DNA for the CDR3: TGTGCCAGCAGCGGACCGGGACAAGCCTTCGAGCAGTACTTC.

V and J are TRBV7-9 and TRBJ2-3; no reliable D call. Trimming took off 8 bases at V and 4 bases at J, with 10 bases between the two ends. CDR3 length: 12 amino acids. Germline V gene data show CDR1 as SEHNR and CDR2 as FQNEAQ (reference sequence). Here the CDR3 reads CASRPLPDTQYF. For the CDR3, the DNA is TGTGCCAGCCGCCCTCTGCCAGATACGCAGTATTTT.